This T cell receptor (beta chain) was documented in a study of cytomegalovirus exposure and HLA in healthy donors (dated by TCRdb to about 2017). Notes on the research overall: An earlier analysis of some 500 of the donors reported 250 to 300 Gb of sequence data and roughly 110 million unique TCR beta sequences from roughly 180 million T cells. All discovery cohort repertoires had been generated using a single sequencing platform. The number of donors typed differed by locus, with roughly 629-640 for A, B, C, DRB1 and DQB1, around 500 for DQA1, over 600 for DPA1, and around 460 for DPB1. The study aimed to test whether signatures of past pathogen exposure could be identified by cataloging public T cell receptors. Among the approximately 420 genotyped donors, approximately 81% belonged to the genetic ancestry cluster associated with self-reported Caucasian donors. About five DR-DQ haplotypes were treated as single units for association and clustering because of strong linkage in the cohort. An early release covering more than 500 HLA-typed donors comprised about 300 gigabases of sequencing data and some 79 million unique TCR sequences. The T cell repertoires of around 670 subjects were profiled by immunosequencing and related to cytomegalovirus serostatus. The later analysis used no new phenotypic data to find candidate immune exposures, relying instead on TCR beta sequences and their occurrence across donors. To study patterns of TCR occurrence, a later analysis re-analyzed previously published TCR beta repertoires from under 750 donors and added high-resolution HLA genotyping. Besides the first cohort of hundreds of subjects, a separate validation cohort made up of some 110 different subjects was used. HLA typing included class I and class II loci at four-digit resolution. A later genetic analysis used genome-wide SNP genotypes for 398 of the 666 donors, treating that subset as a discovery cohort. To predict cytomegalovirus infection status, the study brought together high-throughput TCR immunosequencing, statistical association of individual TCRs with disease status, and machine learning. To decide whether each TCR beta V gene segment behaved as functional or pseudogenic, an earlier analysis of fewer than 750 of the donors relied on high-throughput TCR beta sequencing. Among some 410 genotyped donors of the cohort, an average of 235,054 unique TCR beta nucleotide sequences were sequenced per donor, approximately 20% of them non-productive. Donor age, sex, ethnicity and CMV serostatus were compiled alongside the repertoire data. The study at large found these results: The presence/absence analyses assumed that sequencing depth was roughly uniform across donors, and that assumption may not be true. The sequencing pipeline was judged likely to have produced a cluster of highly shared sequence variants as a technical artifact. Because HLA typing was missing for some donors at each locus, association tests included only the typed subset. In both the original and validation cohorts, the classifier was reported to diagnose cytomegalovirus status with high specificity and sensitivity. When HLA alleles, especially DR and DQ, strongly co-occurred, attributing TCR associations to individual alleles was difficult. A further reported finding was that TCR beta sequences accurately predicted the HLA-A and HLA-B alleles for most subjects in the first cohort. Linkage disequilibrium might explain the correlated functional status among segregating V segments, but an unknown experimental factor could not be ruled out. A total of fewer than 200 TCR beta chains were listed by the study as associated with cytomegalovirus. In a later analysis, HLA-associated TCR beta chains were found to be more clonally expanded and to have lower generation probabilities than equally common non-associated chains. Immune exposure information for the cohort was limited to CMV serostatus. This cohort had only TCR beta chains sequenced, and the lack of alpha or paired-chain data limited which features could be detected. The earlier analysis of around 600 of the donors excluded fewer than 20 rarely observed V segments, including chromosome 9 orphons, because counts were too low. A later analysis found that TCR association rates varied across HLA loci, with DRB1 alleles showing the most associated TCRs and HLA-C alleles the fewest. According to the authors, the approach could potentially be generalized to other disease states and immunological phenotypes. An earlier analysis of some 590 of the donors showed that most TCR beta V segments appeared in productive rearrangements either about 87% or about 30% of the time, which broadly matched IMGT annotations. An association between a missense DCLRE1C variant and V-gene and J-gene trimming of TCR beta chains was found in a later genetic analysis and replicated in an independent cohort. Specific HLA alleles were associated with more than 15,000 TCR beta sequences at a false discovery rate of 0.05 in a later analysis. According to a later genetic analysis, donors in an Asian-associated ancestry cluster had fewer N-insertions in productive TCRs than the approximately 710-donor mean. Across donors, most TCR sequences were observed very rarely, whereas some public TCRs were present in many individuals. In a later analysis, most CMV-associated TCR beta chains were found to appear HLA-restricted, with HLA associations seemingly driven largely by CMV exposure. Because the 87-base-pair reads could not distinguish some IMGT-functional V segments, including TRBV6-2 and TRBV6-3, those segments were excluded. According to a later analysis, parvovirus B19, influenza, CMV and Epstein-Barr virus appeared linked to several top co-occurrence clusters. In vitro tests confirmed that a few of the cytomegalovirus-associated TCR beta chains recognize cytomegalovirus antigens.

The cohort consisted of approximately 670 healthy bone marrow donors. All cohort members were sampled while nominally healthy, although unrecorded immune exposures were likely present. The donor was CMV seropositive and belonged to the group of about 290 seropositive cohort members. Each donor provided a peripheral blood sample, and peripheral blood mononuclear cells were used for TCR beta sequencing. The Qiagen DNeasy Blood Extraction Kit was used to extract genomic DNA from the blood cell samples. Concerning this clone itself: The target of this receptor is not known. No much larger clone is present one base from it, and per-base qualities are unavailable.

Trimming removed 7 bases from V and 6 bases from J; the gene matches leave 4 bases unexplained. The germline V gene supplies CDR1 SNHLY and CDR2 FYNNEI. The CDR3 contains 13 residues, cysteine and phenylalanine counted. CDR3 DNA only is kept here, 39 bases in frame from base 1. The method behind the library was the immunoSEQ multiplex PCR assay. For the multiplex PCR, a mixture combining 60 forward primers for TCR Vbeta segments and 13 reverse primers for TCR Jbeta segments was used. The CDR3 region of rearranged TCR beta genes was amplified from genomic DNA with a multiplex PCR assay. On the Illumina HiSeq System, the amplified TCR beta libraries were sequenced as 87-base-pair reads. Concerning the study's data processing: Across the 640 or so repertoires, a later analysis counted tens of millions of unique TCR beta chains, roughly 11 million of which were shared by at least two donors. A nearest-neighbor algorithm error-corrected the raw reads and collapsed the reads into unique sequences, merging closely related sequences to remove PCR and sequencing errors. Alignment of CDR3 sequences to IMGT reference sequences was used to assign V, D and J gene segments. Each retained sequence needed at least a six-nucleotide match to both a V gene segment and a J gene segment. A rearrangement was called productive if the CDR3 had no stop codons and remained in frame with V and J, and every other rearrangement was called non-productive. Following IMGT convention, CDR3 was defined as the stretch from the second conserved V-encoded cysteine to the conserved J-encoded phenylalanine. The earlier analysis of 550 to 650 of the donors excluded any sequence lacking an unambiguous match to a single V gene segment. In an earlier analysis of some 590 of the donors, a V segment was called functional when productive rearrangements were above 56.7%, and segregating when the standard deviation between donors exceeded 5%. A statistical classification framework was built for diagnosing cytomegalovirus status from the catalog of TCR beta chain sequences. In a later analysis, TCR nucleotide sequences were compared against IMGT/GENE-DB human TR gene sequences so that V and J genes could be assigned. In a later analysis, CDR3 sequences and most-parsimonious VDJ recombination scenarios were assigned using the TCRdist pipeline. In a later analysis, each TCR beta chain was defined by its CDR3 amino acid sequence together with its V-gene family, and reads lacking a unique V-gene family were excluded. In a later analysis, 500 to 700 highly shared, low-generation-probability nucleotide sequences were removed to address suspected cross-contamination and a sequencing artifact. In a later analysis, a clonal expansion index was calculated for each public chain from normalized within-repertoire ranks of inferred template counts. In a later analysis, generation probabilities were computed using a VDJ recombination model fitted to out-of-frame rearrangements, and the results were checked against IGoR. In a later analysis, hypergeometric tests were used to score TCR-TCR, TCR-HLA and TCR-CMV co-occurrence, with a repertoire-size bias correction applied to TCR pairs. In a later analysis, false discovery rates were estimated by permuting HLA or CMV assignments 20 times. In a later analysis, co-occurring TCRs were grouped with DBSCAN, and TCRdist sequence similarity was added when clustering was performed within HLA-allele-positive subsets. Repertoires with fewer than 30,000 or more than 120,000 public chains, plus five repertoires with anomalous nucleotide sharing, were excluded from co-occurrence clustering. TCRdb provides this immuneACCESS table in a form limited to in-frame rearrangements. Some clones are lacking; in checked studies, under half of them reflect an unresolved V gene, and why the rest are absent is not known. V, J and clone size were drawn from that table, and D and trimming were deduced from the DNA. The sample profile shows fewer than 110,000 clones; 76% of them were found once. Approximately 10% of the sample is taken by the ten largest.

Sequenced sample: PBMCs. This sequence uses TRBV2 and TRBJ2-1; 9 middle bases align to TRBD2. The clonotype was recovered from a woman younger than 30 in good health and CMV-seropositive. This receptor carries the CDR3 CASIAGVLNEQFF. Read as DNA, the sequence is TGTGCCAGCATAGCGGGGGTACTCAATGAGCAGTTCTTC. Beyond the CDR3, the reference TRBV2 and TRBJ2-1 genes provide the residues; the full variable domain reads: EPEVTQTPSHQVTQMGQEVILRCVPISNHLYFYWYRQILGQKVEFLVSFYNNEISEKSEIFDDQFSVERPDGSNFTLKIRSTKLEDSAMYFCASIAGVLNEQFFGPGTRLTVL.